One and the same sample provided the 2 T cell receptor beta chains below, sequenced in a study of cytomegalovirus exposure and HLA in healthy donors (dated by TCRdb to 2016 to 2017). The protocol used for the library was the immunoSEQ multiplex PCR assay. For the multiplex PCR, a mixture combining 60 forward primers for TCR Vbeta segments and 13 reverse primers for TCR Jbeta segments was used. Sourced from immuneACCESS, this table was stored by TCRdb with only in-frame sequences that have V and J called. A share of the clones is absent; for the studies checked, an unresolved V gene accounts for under half, and the remainder has no known explanation. The sample table holds some 200,000 clones, of which about three quarters were seen once. The leading ten clones occupy 15% to 19% of the sample. The material sequenced was PBMCs. The origin of the receptors is a man aged 35 to 55 in good health and CMV-seronegative.

The V and J genes are TRBV7-9 and TRBJ1-2, with 7 bases aligning to TRBD1. From germline, CDR1 is SEHNR and CDR2 FQNEAQ (reference sequence). There are 13 residues in the CDR3. The trim removed 5 bases at V and 4 bases at J, leaving 4 bases unmatched. DNA for the CDR3: TGTGCCAGCAGCCACAGGGGAGGCTATGGCTACACCTTC. It is translated as CASSHRGGYGYTF.

The chain combines TRBV5-6 with TRBJ2-5; TRBD1 matches 8 bases. V was clipped by 4 bases and J by 2 bases; unmatched bases: 4. CDR3 size: 14 residues. Germline CDR1 reads SGHDT; CDR2 reads YYEEEE. This CDR3 is CASSTWTGQETQYF. In DNA, the CDR3 is TGTGCCAGCAGCACTTGGACAGGGCAAGAGACCCAGTACTTC.